A selection of T cell receptor beta chains follows, all from one sample in a study of T cell repertoires in ileal Crohn's disease. Repertoires were generated with immunoSEQ multiplex PCR, while TCRdb's copy carries only in-frame clones and drops some. The sample contains some 7,000 clones, approximately 74% of which appear only once. What was sequenced was ileal tissue. The source of these receptors is an adult with Crohn's disease. The CDR3 runs from the conserved cysteine through the conserved F or W. A D gene is named only where the DNA matches it firmly. Rows may omit the clone size; those that give it use once, few, many or a size class.

j_gene: TRBJ2-7; d_gene: .; v_gene: TRBV11-2; abundance: medium-sized; CDR3nt: TGTGCCAGCAGCTTAATCTTCGGACAGTCCTACGAGCAGTACTTC; CDR3aa: CASSLIFGQSYEQYF
j_gene: TRBJ2-1; d_gene: TRBD2; v_gene: TRBV6-5; abundance: few; CDR3nt: TGTGCCAGCGGGGGGGTGGGCCAAGCAGACGAGCAGTTCTTC; CDR3aa: CASGGVGQADEQFF
j_gene: TRBJ2-7; d_gene: .; v_gene: TRBV27; abundance: .; CDR3nt: TGTGCCAGCAAGTTCAACAGCCTCCAGTCCTACGAGCAGTACTTC; CDR3aa: CASKFNSLQSYEQYF
j_gene: TRBJ1-2; d_gene: .; v_gene: TRBV20-1; abundance: .; CDR3nt: TGCAGTGCTCTTCTTAATGGCTACACCTTC; CDR3aa: CSALLNGYTF
j_gene: TRBJ1-5; d_gene: TRBD1; v_gene: TRBV4-3; abundance: .; CDR3nt: TGCGCCAGCAGCTGCCGGGACAGGGTGCGGCATTTT; CDR3aa: CASSCRDRVRHF
j_gene: TRBJ2-7; d_gene: TRBD2; v_gene: TRBV7-2; abundance: .; CDR3nt: TGTGCCAGCAGCTTCGTTAGCGGGGGGGCTATGGAGCAGGAGCAGTACTTC; CDR3aa: CASSFVSGGAMEQEQYF
j_gene: TRBJ2-2; d_gene: TRBD2; v_gene: TRBV6-5; abundance: .; CDR3nt: TGTGCCAGCAGAGCGGGGGATAAGAACACCGGGGAGCTGTTTTTT; CDR3aa: CASRAGDKNTGELFF
j_gene: TRBJ2-7; d_gene: .; v_gene: TRBV4-1; abundance: .; CDR3nt: TGCGCCAGCAGCCACACCGGGGATTCCTACGAGCAGTACTTC; CDR3aa: CASSHTGDSYEQYF
j_gene: TRBJ2-7; d_gene: TRBD1; v_gene: TRBV7-3; abundance: .; CDR3nt: TGTGCCAGCAGCGCCGACAGGGGGCGCGAGCAGTACTTC; CDR3aa: CASSADRGREQYF
j_gene: TRBJ1-6; d_gene: .; v_gene: TRBV6-5; abundance: .; CDR3nt: TGTGCCAGCAGTAGTCAAGGAGATAATTCACCCCTCCACTTT; CDR3aa: CASSSQGDNSPLHF
j_gene: TRBJ1-2; d_gene: .; v_gene: TRBV7-9; abundance: .; CDR3nt: TGTGCCAGCAGCCGGGGGACCGCCCCGCCTGGCTACACCTTC; CDR3aa: CASSRGTAPPGYTF
j_gene: TRBJ1-6; d_gene: .; v_gene: TRBV5-1; abundance: .; CDR3nt: TGTGCCAGCAGATCCTTTATAGATAATTCACCCCTCCACTTT; CDR3aa: CASRSFIDNSPLHF
j_gene: TRBJ1-1; d_gene: .; v_gene: TRBV6-1; abundance: .; CDR3nt: TGTGCCAGCAGTGAATTCGGGGGGGAGACTGAAGCTTTCTTT; CDR3aa: CASSEFGGETEAFF
j_gene: TRBJ1-2; d_gene: .; v_gene: TRBV30; abundance: .; CDR3nt: TGTGCCTGGAATATGGGAGAATTATATAACTATGGCTACACCTTC; CDR3aa: CAWNMGELYNYGYTF
j_gene: TRBJ1-4; d_gene: .; v_gene: TRBV7-8; abundance: .; CDR3nt: TGTGCCAGCAGCCCGCAGGCTTACACTAATGAAAAACTGTTTTTT; CDR3aa: CASSPQAYTNEKLFF
j_gene: TRBJ1-2; d_gene: .; v_gene: TRBV7-9; abundance: .; CDR3nt: TGTGCCAGCAGCTTACAGGGTCTGGACTATGGCTACACCTTC; CDR3aa: CASSLQGLDYGYTF
j_gene: TRBJ2-3; d_gene: TRBD2; v_gene: TRBV2; abundance: .; CDR3nt: TGTGCCAGCAGGAGGGGACTAGCGGATACAGATACGCAGTATTTT; CDR3aa: CASRRGLADTDTQYF
j_gene: TRBJ1-6; d_gene: TRBD1; v_gene: TRBV27; abundance: .; CDR3nt: TGTGCCAGCAGCTCTCGCAGGGGGCGCGGATATAATTCACCCCTCCACTTT; CDR3aa: CASSSRRGRGYNSPLHF
j_gene: TRBJ2-1; d_gene: .; v_gene: TRBV2; abundance: few; CDR3nt: TGTGCCAGCAACAGCGGCCTTTACAATGAGCAGTTCTTC; CDR3aa: CASNSGLYNEQFF
j_gene: TRBJ1-1; d_gene: .; v_gene: TRBV18; abundance: once; CDR3nt: TGTGCCAGCTCACCTACCAGGAACACTGAAGCTTTCTTT; CDR3aa: CASSPTRNTEAFF
j_gene: TRBJ1-1; d_gene: .; v_gene: TRBV2; abundance: .; CDR3nt: TGTGCCAGCAGCATCCACAGTCCCTTCACTGAAGCTTTCTTT; CDR3aa: CASSIHSPFTEAFF
j_gene: TRBJ1-5; d_gene: .; v_gene: TRBV5-6; abundance: .; CDR3nt: TGTGCCAGCAGCCAGTGGGCCTATGACCAGCCCCAGCATTTT; CDR3aa: CASSQWAYDQPQHF
j_gene: TRBJ2-1; d_gene: TRBD2; v_gene: TRBV2; abundance: .; CDR3nt: TGTGCCAGCTTGAGCGGGGAGCGAGGTGAGCAGTTCTTC; CDR3aa: CASLSGERGEQFF
j_gene: TRBJ2-3; d_gene: TRBD2; v_gene: TRBV18; abundance: .; CDR3nt: TGTGCCAGCTCACCACCTCGACGGGGGGGCGTAGATACGCAGTATTTT; CDR3aa: CASSPPRRGGVDTQYF
j_gene: TRBJ2-3; d_gene: TRBD2; v_gene: TRBV7-2; abundance: .; CDR3nt: TGTGCCAGCAGCTCCCGGGGTAGCGGGGCAGATACGCAGTATTTT; CDR3aa: CASSSRGSGADTQYF
j_gene: TRBJ2-7; d_gene: TRBD1; v_gene: TRBV7-2; abundance: .; CDR3nt: TGTGCCAGCAGCTTAGTCCGGGACAGGGGGGGGGTGCAGTACTTC; CDR3aa: CASSLVRDRGGVQYF
j_gene: TRBJ1-5; d_gene: TRBD1; v_gene: TRBV19; abundance: few; CDR3nt: TGTGCCAGTAGTATCGGACAGGGAGGGGGAAGCAATCAGCCCCAGCATTTT; CDR3aa: CASSIGQGGGSNQPQHF
j_gene: TRBJ2-7; d_gene: .; v_gene: TRBV5-1; abundance: .; CDR3nt: TGCGCCAGCAGCGAGGGAGCCTCCGAATCGTCGCACGAGCAGTACTTC; CDR3aa: CASSEGASESSHEQYF